This passage covers 4 T cell receptor beta chains from one sample sequenced in a study of OX40 agonist ivuxolimab in advanced cancers. Using immunoSEQ multiplex PCR, the repertoire was profiled, and TCRdb retains in-frame clones only, with some absent. The profile shows 60,000 to 80,000 clones, roughly 80% of them singletons. The starting material was CD4+ or CD8+ T cells sorted from blood, obtained in a trial of the OX40 agonist ivuxolimab. The source is an adult with an advanced solid tumor such as melanoma, head and neck, liver or kidney cancer.

J is TRBJ2-7 and V is TRBV5-1, with D possibly matching TRBD2 (5 bases). V was cut by 6 bases and J by 0 bases, with 10 bases left in between. The CDR3 has 13 residues. In germline, CDR1 is SGHRS, CDR2 YFSETQ. The CDR3 DNA reads TGCGCCAGCACGACTACGCTCTCCTACGAGCAGTACTTC. This sequence encodes CASTTTLSYEQYF.

This chain connects TRBV11-2 to TRBJ2-3; 10 nucleotides agree with TRBD2. Trimming took 7 bases from V and 5 from J; bases not matched to a gene: 15. The CDR3 runs 17 residues. The germline CDR1 and CDR2 sequences are SGHAT and FQNNGV. The CDR3 DNA sequence: TGTGCCAGCATCCACGGCACTAGCGGGAAGGGGAAAGATACGCAGTATTTT. This translates into CASIHGTSGKGKDTQYF.

The chain combines TRBV7-8 with TRBJ1-6; TRBD1 might be the D (5 bases). Germline CDR1 reads SGHVS; CDR2 reads FQNEAQ. V dropped 3 bases and J dropped 6 bases, with 18 bases sitting between them. CDR3 length: 17 amino acids. The CDR3 loop is CASSFSTGTGVNSPLHF. In DNA, the CDR3 is TGTGCCAGCAGCTTTTCCACCGGGACGGGGGTTAATTCACCCCTCCACTTT. Looking up the rest from reference TRBV7-8 and TRBJ1-6 gives the full variable domain: GAGVSQSPRYKVAKRGQDVALRCDPISGHVSLFWYQQALGQGPEFLTYFQNEAQLDKSGLPSDRFFAERPEGSVSTLKIQRTQQEDSAVYLCASSFSTGTGVNSPLHFGNGTRLTVT.

This sequence joins TRBV7-8 and TRBJ1-2; the D is unclear. The CDR3 loop spans 14 amino acids. V lost 4 bases and J 4 bases, leaving 13 bases between the germline ends. Germline lookup yields CDR1 SGHVS and CDR2 FQNEAQ. CDR3 loop: CASSSPDGGYGYTF. In DNA form, the CDR3 reads TGTGCCAGCAGCTCTCCCGACGGAGGCTATGGCTACACCTTC. Complete variable domain (other parts from reference TRBV7-8 and TRBJ1-2): GAGVSQSPRYKVAKRGQDVALRCDPISGHVSLFWYQQALGQGPEFLTYFQNEAQLDKSGLPSDRFFAERPEGSVSTLKIQRTQQEDSAVYLCASSSPDGGYGYTFGSGTRLTVV.